This passage covers 8 T cell receptor beta chains from one sample sequenced in a study of regulatory T cells in long-lasting Graves disease. Assembly of TCR beta libraries relied on iRepertoire HTBI primers together with Arm-PCR of CDR3 regions. MiXCR, applied by TCRdb to the multiplex PCR reads, yields one record per CDR3 protein. The sample shows 650,000 to 850,000 distinct CDR3 sequences, about 30% of them seen only once. Time point meaning: persistent/refractory GD, antithyroid drugs over 5 years with positive TRAb. The TCR library was made from RNA extracted from PBMCs. The material sequenced was peripheral blood mononuclear cells (PBMCs), taken when the disease was refractory, from a patient treated with antithyroid drugs. The source is a female donor with Graves disease.

J is TRBJ2-7 and V is TRBV11-2, with 10 bases aligning to TRBD2. Germline CDR1 is SGHAT and CDR2 is FQNNGV. The V gene end was trimmed by 4 bases and the J gene end by 11 bases; junction bases not matched to a gene: 11. The CDR3 runs to 14 residues. Here the CDR3 reads CASSSISGRAGEYF. As DNA, the CDR3 is TGTGCCAGCAGCTCGATCAGCGGGAGGGCCGGGGAGTACTTC.

This clonotype was picked up a small number of times. The chain links TRBV20-1 to TRBJ1-5, with 7 positions matching TRBD1. CDR3 length equals 15 residues. Per germline, CDR1 DFQATT and CDR2 SNEGSKA (reference sequence). V lost 5 bases, J lost 0 bases, and 7 bases stayed unmatched. CDR3 sequence: CSAGRTGYSNQPQHF. DNA for the CDR3: TGCAGTGCTGGCCGGACAGGCTATAGCAATCAGCCCCAGCATTTT.

The table lists this clonotype with many counts. The chain joins TRBV28 to TRBJ1-5, with D hard to call. The CDR3 covers 16 residues. Trimming stripped 7 bases from V and 1 base from J, with 17 bases between. Germline values: CDR1 MDHEN, CDR2 SYDVKM. The CDR3 region has the DNA TGTGCCAGCAACTTACCGGGCCCGGGGAGCAATCAGCCCCAGCATTTT. It specifies CASNLPGPGSNQPQHF.

The sample holds a few counts of this clonotype. The gene calls are TRBV12-3 or TRBV12-4 and TRBJ2-5, with D perhaps TRBD2 (5 bases). The V and J ends lost 6 bases and 2 bases respectively, with 16 bases between them. This CDR3 comprises 15 residues. The CDR3: CASSFGKHSQETQYF. Here the CDR3 DNA reads TGTGCCAGCAGCTTCGGGAAACACTCACAAGAGACCCAGTACTTC.

The rearrangement joins TRBV20-1 to TRBJ1-5; D is possibly TRBD1 (5 bases). This CDR3 spans 16 amino acids. CDR1 is DFQATT, CDR2 SNEGSKA, per germline (reference sequence). Trimming shortened V by 1 base and J by 3 bases, and 16 bases separated the two germline ends. The CDR3 loop reads CSARVVGGDDNQPQHF. CDR3 nucleotides: TGCAGTGCTAGAGTAGTCGGGGGAGATGACAATCAGCCCCAGCATTTT.

This clonotype was seen repeatedly, ten times or more. J is TRBJ1-1 and V is TRBV11-2; 9 bases agree with TRBD1. This CDR3 has 14 amino acids. Looked up from germline, CDR1 is SGHAT and CDR2 is FQNNGV. With 4 bases clipped from V and 5 bases from J, the junction kept 5 bases outside the gene matches. The CDR3 DNA reads TGTGCCAGCAGCTCCACAGGGGGCGCGACTGAAGCTTTCTTT. Protein: CASSSTGGATEAFF. Filled out from reference TRBV11-2 and TRBJ1-1, the complete variable domain reads EAGVAQSPRYKIIEKRQSVAFWCNPISGHATLYWYQQILGQGPKLLIQFQNNGVVDDSQLPKDRFSAERLKGVDSTLKIQPAKLEDSAVYLCASSSTGGATEAFFGQGTRLTVV.

This chain connects TRBV5-1 to TRBJ2-2; D is uncertain. V was cut by 4 bases and J by 6 bases, with 10 bases left in between. Germline V gives CDR1 SGHRS, CDR2 YFSETQ. CDR3 length equals 13 residues. CDR3 coding DNA: TGCGCCAGCAGCCAAGTGGGTCCCGGGGAGCTGTTTTTT. Protein: CASSQVGPGELFF.

The chain links TRBV15 to TRBJ2-2, with 12 positions matching TRBD1. Per germline, CDR1 LNHNV and CDR2 YYDKDF (reference sequence). The CDR3 extends over 17 amino acids. Trimming cost V 2 bases and J 6 bases; bases outside gene matches: 7. The CDR3 DNA reads as TGTGCCACCAGCAGAATGCGGGGACAGGGGGCATCCGGGGAGCTGTTTTTT. This codes for CATSRMRGQGASGELFF.